This T cell receptor (beta chain) was recorded in a study of T cells in tumors and immune-related adverse events. Germline V gives CDR1 SNHLY, CDR2 FYNNEI. The CDR3 consists of 12 residues. J gave up 3 bases and V 4 bases, and 0 bases lay outside the gene matches. Method: immunoSEQ multiplex PCR; TCRdb's copy keeps in-frame clones and lacks some. The top ten clones hold less than 6.5% of a sample with 5,100 or so clones, around three fifths of them seen once. The genes are TRBV2 and TRBJ2-7, with 7 bases that match TRBD1. This specimen consisted of gut tissue, obtained from a patient treated with anti-PD-1 therapy. This TCR came from a female donor with metastatic renal cell carcinoma. CDR3 nucleotide sequence: TGTGCCAGCAGTGGACAGGGCTACGAGCAGTACTTC. Translated: CASSGQGYEQYF.